These 9 T cell receptor beta chains share one sample of origin, sequenced in a study of cytomegalovirus exposure and HLA in healthy donors. With 60 Vbeta and 13 Jbeta primers, the PCR was carried out. Here immunoSEQ multiplex PCR was the method, and the copy in TCRdb shows in-frame clones only, minus some. The sample has 70,000 to 100,000 clones, about 68% seen once. Sample: PBMCs. The receptors here all came from a woman in her forties or fifties in good health and CMV-seropositive.

The rearrangement uses TRBV10-1 and TRBJ2-5; D perhaps matches TRBD2 (5 bases). The germline V gene encodes CDR1 WNHNN and CDR2 SYGVQD (reference sequence). CDR3 length: 13 amino acids. Deletions cut 3 bases from V and 1 base from J, with 6 bases between. CDR3 loop: CASSEEGQETQYF. CDR3 bases: TGCGCCAGCAGTGAAGAGGGCCAAGAGACCCAGTACTTC.

The chain recombines TRBV4-1 with TRBJ1-1; tentatively, D is TRBD1 (5 bases). Germline lookup yields CDR1 MGHRA and CDR2 YSYEKL. This CDR3 has 16 amino acids. Trimming took off 2 bases at V and 1 base at J, with 14 bases between the two ends. The CDR3 DNA reads TGCGCCAGCAGCCAAACGCCCAGGGCAAAGAACACTGAAGCTTTCTTT. Its translation: CASSQTPRAKNTEAFF.

V and J are TRBV18 and TRBJ1-2; 7 nucleotides match TRBD1. Germline CDR1 is KGHSH and CDR2 is LQKENI. The trim removed 5 bases at V and 2 bases at J, leaving 8 bases unmatched. The CDR3 runs 15 residues. CDR3 amino acids: CASSIDRESNYGYTF. The CDR3 DNA follows: TGTGCCAGCTCAATCGACAGGGAAAGCAACTATGGCTACACCTTC.

The chain carries TRBV5-1 and TRBJ2-1, with D perhaps TRBD2 (5 bases). This CDR3 comprises 15 residues. Germline loops: CDR1 SGHRS, CDR2 YFSETQ. The V and J ends lost 2 bases and 3 bases respectively, with 12 bases between them. Here the CDR3 DNA reads TGCGCCAGCAGCTTCCGAGGAGGTTACTACAATGAGCAGTTCTTC. It translates to CASSFRGGYYNEQFF.

The V call is TRBV11-2, the J call TRBJ2-2; TRBD1 aligns across 8 bases. This CDR3 has 15 residues. V shed 4 bases and J 3 bases; nucleotides not matched to a gene: 4. The germline gives CDR1 SGHAT, CDR2 FQNNGV. CDR3 in amino acids: CASSSQGVDTGELFF. The CDR3 coding sequence is TGTGCCAGCAGCTCACAGGGGGTGGACACCGGGGAGCTGTTTTTT.

J is TRBJ1-5 and V is TRBV6-1; tentative D call: TRBD1 (5 bases). The CDR3 covers 12 residues. V was cut by 6 bases and J by 9 bases, with 12 bases left in between. From germline, CDR1 is MNHNS and CDR2 SASEGT. Here the CDR3 DNA reads TGTGCCAGCAGCGAACGGGACTCGCCCCAGCATTTT. It specifies CASSERDSPQHF.

The chain uses TRBV11-1 and TRBJ2-5, with TRBD1 identical over 7 bases. Germline CDR1 reads SGHAT; CDR2 reads FQDESV (reference sequence). J was trimmed by 1 base and V by 11 bases; bases with no gene match: 7. The CDR3 length is 13 residues. The DNA of the CDR3 is TGTGCCGCAAGACAGGGACCCCAAGAGACCCAGTACTTC. Translation gives CAARQGPQETQYF.

This clone was detected only once. This chain links TRBV2 with TRBJ2-5; 7 nucleotides align to TRBD1. The J call is doubtful: the DNA matches TRBJ2-7 better. Germline V CDR1 and CDR2: SNHLY, FYNNEI. The CDR3 totals 14 residues. The CDR3 sequence: CASYGQAQSYEQYF. CDR3 bases: TGTGCCAGCTATGGACAGGCCCAATCCTACGAGCAGTACTTC.

The V gene is TRBV27, the J gene TRBJ1-6; 10 nucleotides line up with TRBD1. Looked up from germline, CDR1 is MNHEY and CDR2 is SMNVEV (reference sequence). The CDR3 spans 14 residues. With 7 bases clipped from V and 10 bases from J, the junction kept 7 bases outside the gene matches. The CDR3 is CASKLGTGESPLHF. The CDR3 region has the DNA TGTGCCAGCAAGTTAGGGACAGGGGAATCACCCCTCCACTTT.